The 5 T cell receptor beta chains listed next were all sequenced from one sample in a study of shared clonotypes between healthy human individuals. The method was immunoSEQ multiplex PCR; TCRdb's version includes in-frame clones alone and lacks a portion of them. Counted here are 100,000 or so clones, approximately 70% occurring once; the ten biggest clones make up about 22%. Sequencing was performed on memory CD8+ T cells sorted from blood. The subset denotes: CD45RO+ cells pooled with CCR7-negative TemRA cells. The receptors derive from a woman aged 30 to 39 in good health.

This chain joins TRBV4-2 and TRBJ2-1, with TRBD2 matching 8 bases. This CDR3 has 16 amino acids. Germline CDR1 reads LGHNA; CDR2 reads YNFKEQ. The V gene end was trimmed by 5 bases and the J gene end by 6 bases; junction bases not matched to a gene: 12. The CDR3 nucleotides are TGTGCCAGCAGCTACCGAGCGGGAGTCATCTTCAATGAGCAGTTCTTC. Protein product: CASSYRAGVIFNEQFF.

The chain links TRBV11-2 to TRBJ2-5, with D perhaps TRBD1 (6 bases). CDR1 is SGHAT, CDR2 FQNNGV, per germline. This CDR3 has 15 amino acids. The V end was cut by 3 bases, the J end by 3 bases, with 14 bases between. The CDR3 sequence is CASSFSGQREETQYF. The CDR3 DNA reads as TGTGCCAGCAGCTTCTCCGGACAGCGAGAAGAGACCCAGTACTTC.

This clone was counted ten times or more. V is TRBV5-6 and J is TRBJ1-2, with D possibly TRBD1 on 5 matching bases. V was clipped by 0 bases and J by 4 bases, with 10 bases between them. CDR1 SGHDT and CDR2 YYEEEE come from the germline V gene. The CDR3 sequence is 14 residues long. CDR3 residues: CASSLGLDIYGYTF. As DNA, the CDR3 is TGTGCCAGCAGCTTGGGTTTGGACATCTATGGCTACACCTTC.

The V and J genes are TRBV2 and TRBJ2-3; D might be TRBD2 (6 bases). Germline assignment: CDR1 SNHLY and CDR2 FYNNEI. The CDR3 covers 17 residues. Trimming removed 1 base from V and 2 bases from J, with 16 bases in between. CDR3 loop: CASSEGRLALYTDTQYF. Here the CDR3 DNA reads TGTGCCAGCAGTGAAGGACGCCTAGCGTTATACACAGATACGCAGTATTTT.

The CDR3 nucleotides are TGTGCCAGCACCTCCGAGAACAGTCACACCGATCAGCCCCAGCATTTT. This encodes CASTSENSHTDQPQHF. This sequence joins TRBV27 and TRBJ1-5; D is undetermined. The CDR3 extends over 16 amino acids. Germline CDR1 is MNHEY and CDR2 is SMNVEV (reference sequence). Between the trimmed V and J ends, which lost 7 bases and 5 bases, there was a span of 21 bases.